These 22 T cell receptor beta chains were all obtained from the same sample, sequenced in a study of T cells in Graves' hyperthyroidism and ophthalmopathy. Amplification targeted TCR beta CDR3 regions from RNA transcripts. Carried out on the TCR CDR3, a first-round RT-PCR used the HTBI primer set. TCRdb used MiXCR to reprocess the multiplex PCR reads, holding one entry per CDR3 protein. Of over 450,000 distinct CDR3 sequences detected, 17% appear once; the ten largest clones hold roughly a sixth. What was sequenced was blood. The receptors stem from a woman under 30 with Graves' ophthalmopathy.

At least ten counts were recorded for this clonotype. The V and J genes are TRBV27 and TRBJ2-1, with a weak D call TRBD2 (6 bases). V was trimmed by 6 bases and J by 6 bases, leaving 21 bases between them. This CDR3 spans 16 amino acids. Germline V gene sequence: CDR1 MNHEY, CDR2 SMNVEV (reference sequence). As DNA, the CDR3 is TGTGCCAGCAGCCACTACCGGGACTCGCCCATCAATGAGCAGTTCTTC. This gives the protein CASSHYRDSPINEQFF.

Points on this clonotype: This sequence may be a read error, since a much larger clone differs from it by one base. The chain employs TRBV24-1 and TRBJ1-1; D perhaps matches TRBD1 (6 bases). The CDR3 is 15 residues long. V dropped 4 bases and J dropped 1 base, with 12 bases sitting between them. From germline, CDR1 is KGHDR and CDR2 SFDVKD. In nucleotides, the CDR3 is TGTGCCACCAGTGAGGGGGGCAGGACGAACACTGAAGCTTTCTTT. Translation: CATSEGGRTNTEAFF.

This clonotype was seen many times. The chain joins TRBV20-1 to TRBJ1-1; D remains ambiguous. CDR3 size: 13 residues. V shed 6 bases and J shed 0 bases, with 11 bases lying between them. The germline V gene encodes CDR1 DFQATT and CDR2 SNEGSKA (reference sequence). Here the CDR3 DNA reads TGCAGTGCGACACGCAGAGTGAACACTGAAGCTTTCTTT. As protein: CSATRRVNTEAFF.

This clonotype was detected only a few times. This sequence joins TRBV5-1 and TRBJ2-7; D call uncertain. V lost 2 bases and J 0 bases, leaving 12 bases between the germline ends. CDR3 length: 15 residues. Germline CDR1 reads SGHRS; CDR2 reads YFSETQ. This chain's CDR3 is CASSLNSESSYEQYF. CDR3 nucleotides: TGCGCCAGCAGCTTAAACAGCGAAAGCTCCTACGAGCAGTACTTC.

This clonotype was recorded a few times. This chain connects TRBV19 to TRBJ1-3; D is unresolved. Per germline, CDR1 LNHDA and CDR2 SQIVND (reference sequence). Trimming cost V 8 bases and J 4 bases, with 18 bases left between them. The CDR3 loop spans 15 amino acids. The CDR3 DNA is TGTGCCAGTCGGTCACGGAACTCGGCCGGAAACACCATATATTTT. This gives the protein CASRSRNSAGNTIYF. Full variable domain (remainder filled in from reference TRBV19 and TRBJ1-3): DGGITQSPKYLFRKEGQNVTLSCEQNLNHDAMYWYRQDPGQGLRLIYYSQIVNDFQKGDIAEGYSVSREKKESFPLTVTSAQKNPTAFYLCASRSRNSAGNTIYFGEGSWLTVV.

This rearrangement joins TRBV12-3 or TRBV12-4 to TRBJ2-2; a possible D gene is TRBD2 (7 bases). Trimming removed 0 bases at V and 6 bases at J, with 8 bases between. The CDR3 runs 14 residues. CDR3 DNA: TGTGCCAGCAGTTTAGCAGGGGGGGCCGGGGAGCTGTTTTTT. It yields the protein CASSLAGGAGELFF.

The sample holds many counts of this clonotype. This chain connects TRBV3-1 to TRBJ2-1; TRBD2 matches 11 bases. Trimming took 0 bases from V and 8 from J; bases not matched to a gene: 6. CDR1 LGHDT and CDR2 YNNKEL come from the germline V gene (reference sequence). This CDR3 comprises 16 residues. As DNA, the CDR3 is TGTGCCAGCAGCCAAGATGTCCTAGCGGGAGGCCATGAGCAGTTCTTC. Translation: CASSQDVLAGGHEQFF.

Ten or more counts support this clonotype. The J gene is TRBJ2-1, the V gene TRBV4-1; 7 bases align to TRBD2. V trimming: 1 base; J trimming: 0 bases; junction bases outside the gene matches: 9. The CDR3 runs 18 residues. Germline values: CDR1 MGHRA, CDR2 YSYEKL. The CDR3 DNA is TGCGCCAGCAGCCAAGTTGAGGGAGGGCCGGTCTCCTACAATGAGCAGTTCTTC. Its protein product is CASSQVEGGPVSYNEQFF.

This clonotype was found many times. Germline and junction disagree at one end, which may indicate a read error. The rearrangement uses TRBV12-3 or TRBV12-4 and TRBJ2-3; 10 nucleotides align to TRBD2. The CDR3 is made up of 15 amino acids. The CDR3: CASSLGTSGTDTQYF. The CDR3 DNA reads TGTGCCAGCAGCTTAGGGACTAGCGGCACAGATACGCAGTATTTT.

The rearrangement links TRBV19 to TRBJ2-1, with 8 bases fitting TRBD2. Germline V gives CDR1 LNHDA, CDR2 SQIVND (reference sequence). There are 15 residues in the CDR3. V dropped 9 bases and J dropped 6; count of bases not matched to a gene: 13. This CDR3 is CASNAVAGTANEQFF. The CDR3 nucleotides are TGTGCCAGCAATGCCGTAGCGGGAACGGCCAATGAGCAGTTCTTC.

This clonotype was seen at least ten times. The chain links TRBV20-1 to TRBJ2-1; D is perhaps TRBD2 (5 bases). There are 14 residues in the CDR3. CDR1 is DFQATT and CDR2 is SNEGSKA in the germline V gene (reference sequence). Trimming cost V 7 bases and J 4 bases, with 17 bases left between them. This CDR3 reads CSVKGYEGYNEQFF. CDR3 nucleotide sequence: TGCAGTGTGAAAGGGTATGAGGGATACAATGAGCAGTTCTTC.

Comment on this clonotype: This may stem from a read error, because a much larger clone lies one nucleotide away. The conserved final phenylalanine or tryptophan is absent from the CDR3, which likely points to a read error. This rearrangement joins TRBV11-3 to TRBJ2-1; TRBD2 is a possible D gene (6 bases). V was trimmed by 5 bases and J by 0 bases, leaving 11 bases between them. The CDR3 spans 15 residues. In germline, CDR1 is SGHNT, CDR2 YENEEA. This CDR3 is CASSPPLASYNEQFC. The CDR3 DNA reads as TGTGCCAGCAGCCCGCCACTAGCCTCCTACAATGAGCAGTTCTGC.

The chain joins TRBV9 to TRBJ2-7; D unclear. Germline assignment: CDR1 SGDLS and CDR2 YYNGEE. The CDR3 spans 15 residues. Trimming pared 0 bases from V and 0 bases from J, leaving 10 bases between. As DNA, the CDR3 is TGTGCCAGCAGCGTAGGGGCAGTTAACTCCTACGAGCAGTACTTC. This encodes CASSVGAVNSYEQYF.

Only a few counts were recorded for this clonotype. Possible read error: a much larger clone is one base away. This sequence joins TRBV11-1 and TRBJ1-2; D uncertain. Germline lookup yields CDR1 SGHAT and CDR2 FQDESV (reference sequence). The CDR3 is 13 amino acids. Here the CDR3 reads CASSLLQNYGHTF. In DNA form, the CDR3 reads TGTGCCAGCAGCTTACTACAGAACTATGGCCACACCTTC.

This clonotype was seen at least ten times. The chain employs TRBV3-1 and TRBJ2-5; TRBD1 matches 7 bases. CDR1 LGHDT and CDR2 YNNKEL come from the germline V gene (reference sequence). The CDR3 length is 15 residues. V lost 2 bases to trimming and J lost 5 bases; unmatched junction nucleotides: 8. CDR3 sequence (DNA): TGTGCCAGCAGCCAACTCCCAGGGGGACAGGAGACCCAGTACTTC. It is translated as CASSQLPGGQETQYF.

This clonotype was counted at least ten times. This chain joins TRBV2 and TRBJ2-3; 11 bases are shared with TRBD2. The ends lost 4 bases at V and 3 bases at J; junction bases unmatched: 6. Germline V gene data show CDR1 as SNHLY and CDR2 as FYNNEI. The CDR3 length is 16 residues. The CDR3 protein is CASSVTSGGRTDTQYF. Written as DNA, the CDR3 is TGTGCCAGCAGTGTAACTAGCGGGGGTAGGACAGATACGCAGTATTTT.

This clonotype appeared a few times. The chain employs TRBV15 and TRBJ2-2, with 8 bases identical to TRBD2. Per germline, CDR1 LNHNV and CDR2 YYDKDF (reference sequence). This CDR3 is built from 15 residues. The trim removed 5 bases at V and 1 base at J, leaving 3 bases unmatched. The DNA of the CDR3 is TGTGCCACCAGCCCCGGGAGGGGGAACACCGGGGAGCTGTTTTTT. Translating it yields CATSPGRGNTGELFF. The complete variable domain, with remaining parts taken from reference TRBV15 and TRBJ2-2, reads DAMVIQNPRYQVTQFGKPVTLSCSQTLNHNVMYWYQQKSSQAPKLLFHYYDKDFNNEADTPDNFQSRRPNTSFCFLDIRSPGLGDTAMYLCATSPGRGNTGELFFGEGSRLTVL.

There are many counts of this clonotype. This chain uses TRBV28 with TRBJ1-1; D might be TRBD1 (5 bases). The CDR3 has 14 residues. The germline V and J ends were trimmed by 3 bases and 4 bases, with 12 bases remaining between them. CDR1 and CDR2 (germline): MDHEN, SYDVKM. CDR3 region: CASSFVGETTEAFF. The CDR3 DNA follows: TGTGCCAGCAGTTTTGTGGGGGAAACCACTGAAGCTTTCTTT. The full variable domain, completed using reference TRBV28 and TRBJ1-1, is DVKVTQSSRYLVKRTGEKVFLECVQDMDHENMFWYRQDPGLGLRLIYFSYDVKMKEKGDIPEGYSVSREKKERFSLILESASTNQTSMYLCASSFVGETTEAFFGQGTRLTVV.

The V call is TRBV6-2 or TRBV6-3, the J call TRBJ2-7, with 12 bases identical to TRBD2. Germline assignment: CDR1 MNHEY and CDR2 SVGEGT. CDR3 length: 14 residues. V was pared by 6 bases and J by 3 bases, with 3 bases of the junction left unmatched. CDR3 nucleotide sequence: TGTGCCAGCAGAAAACTAGCGGGAGGCTACGAGCAGTACTTC. Protein product: CASRKLAGGYEQYF.

This clonotype appeared many times. The V gene is TRBV28, the J gene TRBJ2-5; D may be TRBD1 or TRBD2 (5 bases each). CDR3 length: 15 amino acids. Germline loops: CDR1 MDHEN, CDR2 SYDVKM. V lost 4 bases and J lost 5, with 17 bases in between. The CDR3: CASSSLRQGGETQYF. For the CDR3, the DNA is TGTGCCAGCAGTTCCCTAAGGCAGGGCGGGGAGACCCAGTACTTC.

This clonotype was seen at least ten times. The V and J genes are TRBV3-1 and TRBJ1-5; D call uncertain. Germline-derived CDR1 and CDR2 are LGHDT and YNNKEL (reference sequence). V lost 4 bases and J lost 4, with 11 bases in between. This CDR3 has 14 residues. CDR3 in amino acids: CASSPPGENQPQHF. CDR3 nucleotide sequence: TGTGCCAGCAGCCCACCCGGTGAGAATCAGCCCCAGCATTTT.

This chain uses TRBV20-1 with TRBJ1-2; TRBD1 aligns across 9 bases. With 5 bases clipped from V and 4 bases from J, the junction kept 8 bases outside the gene matches. The CDR3 runs 14 residues. Germline-derived CDR1 and CDR2 are DFQATT and SNEGSKA (reference sequence). CDR3 amino acids: CSAARTGATYGYTF. The CDR3 region has the DNA TGCAGTGCTGCCCGGACAGGGGCGACCTATGGCTACACCTTC.